Listed here is a single T cell receptor (beta chain). The record originates from a study of blood T cell repertoires in COVID-19. Study as a whole: Samples of COVID-19 (acute and convalescent) were obtained from the United States, Italy and Spain.

Those enrolled in Seattle joined during active infection and were followed longitudinally afterward. Here immunoSEQ multiplex PCR was the method, and the copy in TCRdb shows in-frame clones only, minus some. The data show about 170,000 clones, with approximately 82% seen just once and approximately 6.8% held by the top ten. There are 14 residues in the CDR3. V shed 5 bases and J shed 8 bases, with 15 bases lying between them. The germline CDR1 and CDR2 sequences are SGHVS and FQNEAQ. The V call is TRBV7-8, the J call TRBJ2-2; D is possibly TRBD1 or TRBD2 (5 bases each). The sequencing input was peripheral blood. This clonotype originated in a woman in her thirties or forties with COVID-19, enrolled during active disease. The CDR3 nucleotides read TGTGCCAGCAGCAGAGGGGCCAGGGATGGGGAGCTGTTTTTT. Residues: CASSRGARDGELFF. Variable domain in full (rest from reference TRBV7-8 and TRBJ2-2): GAGVSQSPRYKVAKRGQDVALRCDPISGHVSLFWYQQALGQGPEFLTYFQNEAQLDKSGLPSDRFFAERPEGSVSTLKIQRTQQEDSAVYLCASSRGARDGELFFGEGSRLTVL.